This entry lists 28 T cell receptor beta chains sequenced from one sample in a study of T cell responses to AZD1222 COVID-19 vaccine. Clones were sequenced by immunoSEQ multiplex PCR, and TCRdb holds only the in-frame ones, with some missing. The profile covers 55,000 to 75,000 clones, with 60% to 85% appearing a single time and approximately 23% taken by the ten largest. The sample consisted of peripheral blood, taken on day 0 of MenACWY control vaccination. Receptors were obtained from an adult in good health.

The CDR3, as DNA: TGTGCCAGCAGTCGCCGGGATCTTGAAGCTTTCTTT. Its translation: CASSRRDLEAFF. This chain uses TRBV12-3 or TRBV12-4 with TRBJ1-1; D remains unclear. The germline V and J ends were trimmed by 5 bases and 7 bases, with 11 bases remaining between them. The CDR3 consists of 12 residues.

CDR3 nucleotides: TGTGCCAGCAGCTTACTGGCGGGGACAGGGGGCGCTGTGGGCTACACCTTC. Its translation is CASSLLAGTGGAVGYTF. The chain is built from TRBV5-4 and TRBJ1-2; 12 bases align to TRBD1. Per germline, CDR1 SGHNT and CDR2 YYREEE (reference sequence). J lost 8 bases, V lost 2 bases, and 13 bases had no gene match. This CDR3 has 17 residues.

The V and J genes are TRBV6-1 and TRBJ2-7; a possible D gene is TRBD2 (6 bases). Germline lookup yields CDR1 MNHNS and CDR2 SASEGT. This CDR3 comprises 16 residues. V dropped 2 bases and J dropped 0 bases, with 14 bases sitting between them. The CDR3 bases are TGTGCCAGCAGTGAACTGGGGAGGTTGACCTCCTACGAGCAGTACTTC. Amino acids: CASSELGRLTSYEQYF.

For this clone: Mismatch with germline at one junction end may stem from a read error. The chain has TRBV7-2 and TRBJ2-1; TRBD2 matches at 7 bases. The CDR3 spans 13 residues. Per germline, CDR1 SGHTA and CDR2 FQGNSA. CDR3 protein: CASSLAVYNEQFF. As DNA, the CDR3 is TGTGCCAGCAGCCTAGCGGTTTACAATGAGCAGTTCTTC. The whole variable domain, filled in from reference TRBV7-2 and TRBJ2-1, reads GAGVSQSPSNKVTEKGKDVELRCDPISGHTALYWYRQSLGQGLEFLIYFQGNSAPDKSGLPSDRFSAERTGGSVSTLTIQRTQQEDSAVYLCASSLAVYNEQFFGPGTRLTVL.

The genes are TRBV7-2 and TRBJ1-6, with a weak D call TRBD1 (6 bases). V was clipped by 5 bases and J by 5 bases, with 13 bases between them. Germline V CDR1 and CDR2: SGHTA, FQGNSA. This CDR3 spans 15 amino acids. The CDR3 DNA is TGTGCCAGCAGCACCCGACAGGCCCATAATTCACCCCTCCACTTT. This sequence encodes CASSTRQAHNSPLHF.

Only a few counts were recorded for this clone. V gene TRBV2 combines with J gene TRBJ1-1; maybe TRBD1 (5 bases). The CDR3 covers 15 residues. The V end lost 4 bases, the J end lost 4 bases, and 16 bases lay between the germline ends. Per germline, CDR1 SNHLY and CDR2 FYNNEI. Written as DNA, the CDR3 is TGTGCCAGCAGTGGGCGGGGGTTGATCGTCACTGAAGCTTTCTTT. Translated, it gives CASSGRGLIVTEAFF.

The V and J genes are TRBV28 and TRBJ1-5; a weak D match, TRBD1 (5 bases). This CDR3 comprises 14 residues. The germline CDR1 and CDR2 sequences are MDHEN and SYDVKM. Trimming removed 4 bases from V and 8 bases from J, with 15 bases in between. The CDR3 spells CASSSQKGWEPQHF. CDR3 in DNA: TGTGCCAGCAGTTCGCAGAAGGGGTGGGAGCCCCAGCATTTT.

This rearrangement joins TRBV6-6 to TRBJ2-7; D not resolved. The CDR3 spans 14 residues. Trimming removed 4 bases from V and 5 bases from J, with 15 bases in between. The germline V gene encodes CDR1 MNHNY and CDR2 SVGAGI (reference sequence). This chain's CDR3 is CASSLPRIGDEQYF. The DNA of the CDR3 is TGTGCCAGCAGTTTACCCAGGATTGGGGACGAGCAGTACTTC.

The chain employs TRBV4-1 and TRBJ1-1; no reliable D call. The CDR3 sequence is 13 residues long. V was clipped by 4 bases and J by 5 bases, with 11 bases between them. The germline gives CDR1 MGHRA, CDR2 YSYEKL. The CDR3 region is CASSRGDGTEAFF. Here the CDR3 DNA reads TGCGCCAGCAGCCGCGGGGATGGGACTGAAGCTTTCTTT.

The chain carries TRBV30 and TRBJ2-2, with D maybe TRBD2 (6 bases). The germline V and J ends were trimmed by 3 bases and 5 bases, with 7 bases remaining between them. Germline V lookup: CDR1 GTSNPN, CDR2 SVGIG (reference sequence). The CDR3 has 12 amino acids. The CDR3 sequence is CAWSRGTGELFF. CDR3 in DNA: TGTGCCTGGAGCCGGGGGACCGGGGAGCTGTTTTTT.

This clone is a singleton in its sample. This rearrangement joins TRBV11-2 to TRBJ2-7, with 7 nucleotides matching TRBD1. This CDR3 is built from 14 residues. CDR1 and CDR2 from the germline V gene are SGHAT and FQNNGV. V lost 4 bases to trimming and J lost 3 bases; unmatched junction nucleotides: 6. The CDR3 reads CASSSASGGYEQYF. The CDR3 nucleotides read TGTGCCAGCAGCTCCGCTTCAGGGGGCTACGAGCAGTACTTC.

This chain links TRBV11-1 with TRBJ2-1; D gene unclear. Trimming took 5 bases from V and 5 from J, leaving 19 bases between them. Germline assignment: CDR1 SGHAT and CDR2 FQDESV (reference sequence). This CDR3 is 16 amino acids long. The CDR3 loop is CASSPLLQSINNEQFF. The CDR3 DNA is TGTGCCAGCAGCCCTCTTCTACAGTCCATTAACAATGAGCAGTTCTTC.

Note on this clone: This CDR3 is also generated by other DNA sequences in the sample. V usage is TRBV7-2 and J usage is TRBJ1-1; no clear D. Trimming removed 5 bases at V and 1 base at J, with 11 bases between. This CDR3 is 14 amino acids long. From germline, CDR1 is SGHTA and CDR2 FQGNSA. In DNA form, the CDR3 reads TGTGCCAGCAGCCCTGGACCGTCGAACACTGAAGCTTTCTTT. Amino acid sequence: CASSPGPSNTEAFF.

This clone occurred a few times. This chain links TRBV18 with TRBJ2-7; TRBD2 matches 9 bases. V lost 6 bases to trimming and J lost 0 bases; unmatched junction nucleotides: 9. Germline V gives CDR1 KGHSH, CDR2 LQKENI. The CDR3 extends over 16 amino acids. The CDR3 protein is CASSLLSGGSSYEQYF. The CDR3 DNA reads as TGTGCCAGCTCTCTTCTTAGCGGGGGAAGCTCCTACGAGCAGTACTTC.

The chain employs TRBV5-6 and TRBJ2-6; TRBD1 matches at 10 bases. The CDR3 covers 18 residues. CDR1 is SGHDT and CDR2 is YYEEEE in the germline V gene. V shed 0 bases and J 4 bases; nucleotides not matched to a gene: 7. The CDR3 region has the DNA TGTGCCAGCAGCTTGGAGGGACAGGGGTACGTGGGGGCCAACGTCCTGACTTTC. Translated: CASSLEGQGYVGANVLTF.

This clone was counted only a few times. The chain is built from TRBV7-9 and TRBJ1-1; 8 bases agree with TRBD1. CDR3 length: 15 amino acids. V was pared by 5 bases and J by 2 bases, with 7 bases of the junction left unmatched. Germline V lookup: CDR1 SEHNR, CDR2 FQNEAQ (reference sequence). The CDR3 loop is CASSPRQGPNTEAFF. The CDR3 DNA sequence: TGTGCCAGCAGCCCGAGACAGGGGCCAAACACTGAAGCTTTCTTT.

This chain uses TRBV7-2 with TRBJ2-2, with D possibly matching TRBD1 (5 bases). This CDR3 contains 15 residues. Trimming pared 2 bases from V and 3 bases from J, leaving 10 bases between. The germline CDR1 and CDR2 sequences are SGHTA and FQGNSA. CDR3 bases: TGTGCCAGCAGCTTATTCAGGGCCGACACCGGGGAGCTGTTTTTT. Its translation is CASSLFRADTGELFF. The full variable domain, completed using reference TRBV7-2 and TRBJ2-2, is GAGVSQSPSNKVTEKGKDVELRCDPISGHTALYWYRQSLGQGLEFLIYFQGNSAPDKSGLPSDRFSAERTGGSVSTLTIQRTQQEDSAVYLCASSLFRADTGELFFGEGSRLTVL.

The CDR3 reads CASSPLLAGVVEQFF. The CDR3 coding sequence is TGTGCCAGCAGTCCCCTCCTAGCGGGAGTCGTTGAGCAGTTCTTC. This chain uses TRBV28 with TRBJ2-1; 10 bases align to TRBD2. The V and J ends lost 5 bases and 9 bases, in that order; junction bases with no gene match: 10. The CDR3 is 15 residues long. The germline gives CDR1 MDHEN, CDR2 SYDVKM.

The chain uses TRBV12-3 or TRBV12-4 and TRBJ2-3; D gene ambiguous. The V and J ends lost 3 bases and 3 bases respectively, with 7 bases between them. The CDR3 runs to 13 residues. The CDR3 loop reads CASSFLGTDTQYF. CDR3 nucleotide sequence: TGTGCCAGCAGTTTCCTTGGGACAGATACGCAGTATTTT.

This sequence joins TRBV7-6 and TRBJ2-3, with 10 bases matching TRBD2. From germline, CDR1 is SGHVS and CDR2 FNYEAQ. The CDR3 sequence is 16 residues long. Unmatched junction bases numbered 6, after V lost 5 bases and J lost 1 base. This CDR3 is CASSHSGTSGTDTQYF. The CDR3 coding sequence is TGTGCCAGCAGCCATTCCGGGACTAGCGGCACAGATACGCAGTATTTT.

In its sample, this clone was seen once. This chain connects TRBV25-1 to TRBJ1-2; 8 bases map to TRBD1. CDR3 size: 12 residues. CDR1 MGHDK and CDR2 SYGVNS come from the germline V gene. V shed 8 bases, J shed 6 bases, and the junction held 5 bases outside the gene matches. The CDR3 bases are TGTGCCAGCGGCAAGGACAGGGATGGCTACACCTTC. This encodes CASGKDRDGYTF.

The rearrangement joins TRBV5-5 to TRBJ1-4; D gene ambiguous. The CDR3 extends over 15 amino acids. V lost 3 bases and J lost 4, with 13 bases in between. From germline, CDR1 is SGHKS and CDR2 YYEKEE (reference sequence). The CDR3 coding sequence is TGTGCCAGCAGCTCGACGACGGTGTTTAATGAAAAACTGTTTTTT. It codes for CASSSTTVFNEKLFF.

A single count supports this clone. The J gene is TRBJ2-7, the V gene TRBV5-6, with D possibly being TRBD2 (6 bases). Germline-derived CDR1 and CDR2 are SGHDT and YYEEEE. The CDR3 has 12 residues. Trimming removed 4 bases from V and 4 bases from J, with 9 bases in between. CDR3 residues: CASSMGLYEQYF. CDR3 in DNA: TGTGCCAGCAGCATGGGACTTTACGAGCAGTACTTC.

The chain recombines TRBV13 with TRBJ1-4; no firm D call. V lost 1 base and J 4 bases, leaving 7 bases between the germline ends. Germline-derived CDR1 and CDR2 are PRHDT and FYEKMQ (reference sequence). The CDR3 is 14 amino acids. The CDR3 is CASSLAGLNEKLFF. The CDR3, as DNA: TGTGCCAGCAGCTTAGCGGGCCTTAATGAAAAACTGTTTTTT.

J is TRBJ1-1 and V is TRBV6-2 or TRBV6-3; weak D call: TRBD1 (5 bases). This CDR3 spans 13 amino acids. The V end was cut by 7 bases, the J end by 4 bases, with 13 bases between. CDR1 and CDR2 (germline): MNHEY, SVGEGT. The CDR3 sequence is CASNPGDGTEAFF. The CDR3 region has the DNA TGTGCCAGCAACCCGGGGGATGGCACTGAAGCTTTCTTT.

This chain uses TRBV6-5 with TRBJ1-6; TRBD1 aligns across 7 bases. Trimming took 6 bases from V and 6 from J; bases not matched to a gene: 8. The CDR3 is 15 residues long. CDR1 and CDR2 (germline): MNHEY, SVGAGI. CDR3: CASRSSTGSNSPLHF. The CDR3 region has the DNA TGTGCCAGCAGATCTTCGACAGGGAGTAATTCACCCCTCCACTTT.

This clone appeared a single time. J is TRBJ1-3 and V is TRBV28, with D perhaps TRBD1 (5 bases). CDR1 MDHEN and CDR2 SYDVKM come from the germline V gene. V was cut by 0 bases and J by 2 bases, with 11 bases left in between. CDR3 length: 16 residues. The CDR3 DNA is TGTGCCAGCAGTTTATGGTTTAGGGGCCCTGGAAACACCATATATTTT. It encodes CASSLWFRGPGNTIYF.

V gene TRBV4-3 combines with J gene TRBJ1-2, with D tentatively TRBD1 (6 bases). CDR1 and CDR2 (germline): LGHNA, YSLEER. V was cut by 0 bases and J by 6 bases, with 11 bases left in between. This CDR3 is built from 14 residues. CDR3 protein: CASSQETGWDGYTF. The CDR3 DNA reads TGCGCCAGCAGCCAAGAAACAGGGTGGGATGGCTACACCTTC.